The rows below give T cell receptor beta chains drawn from one sample of a study of T cell repertoires in cytomegalovirus infection. MiXCR, run by TCRdb on the reads, gives a single entry per CDR3 protein. The sample records approximately 270,000 distinct CDR3 sequences, approximately 22% being singletons. Antigens for these TCRs are unknown. The specimen comprised cultured PBMCs, sampled from culture after CMV antigen stimulation. The receptors were sampled from a human donor in good health (CMV status not recorded). Some clones in this sample may be carry-over from other donors' samples. Each CDR3 is given with its conserved first and last residue. Each record gives: V gene, J gene, CDR3 protein.

>TRBV20-1|TRBJ1-4
CSASWDRGRKGEKLFF
>TRBV7-4|TRBJ2-5
CASSQDRVAGETQYF
>TRBV11-2|TRBJ2-3
CASSLTSGRAGGTDTQYF
>TRBV20-1|TRBJ2-1
CSARPSGRPHNEQFF
>TRBV7-2|TRBJ2-7
CASSSPSVASGRANKYEQYF
>TRBV5-1|TRBJ2-3
CASSSSTSTDTQYF
>TRBV6-1|TRBJ1-1
CASSKRQLNTEAFF
>TRBV5-1|TRBJ1-5
CASSLGTGESNQPQHF
>TRBV4-2|TRBJ2-2
CASSQDLPRGTYTGELFF
>TRBV24-1|TRBJ2-6
CATSEQGAGANVLTF
>TRBV7-2|TRBJ2-1
CASSPLAGKNEQFF
>TRBV6-1|TRBJ2-7
CASSTGRGREQYF
>TRBV4-3|TRBJ2-1
CASSQEARLSGRYEQFF
>TRBV24-1|TRBJ2-1
CATSRGEPPNEQFF
>TRBV20-1|TRBJ2-1
CSANGPSYNEQFF